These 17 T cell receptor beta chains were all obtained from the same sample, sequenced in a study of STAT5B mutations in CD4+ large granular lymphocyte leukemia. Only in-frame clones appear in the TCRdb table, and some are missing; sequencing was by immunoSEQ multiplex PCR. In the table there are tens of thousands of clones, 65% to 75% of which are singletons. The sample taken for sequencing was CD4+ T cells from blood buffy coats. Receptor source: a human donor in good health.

DNA for the CDR3: TGTGCCAGTAGGCAGTCCACCGGGGAGCTGTTTTTT. Translated, it gives CASRQSTGELFF. The genes are TRBV19 and TRBJ2-2; D ambiguous. Looked up from germline, CDR1 is LNHDA and CDR2 is SQIVND (reference sequence). The CDR3 covers 12 residues. Trimming left V 6 bases short and J 4 bases short, with 6 bases between.

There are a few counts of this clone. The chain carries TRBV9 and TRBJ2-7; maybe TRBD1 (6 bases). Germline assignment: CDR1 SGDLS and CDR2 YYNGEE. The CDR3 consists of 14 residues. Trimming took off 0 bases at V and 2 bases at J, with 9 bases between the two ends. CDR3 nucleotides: TGTGCCAGCAGCGTAGGACAGGTACCCTACGAGCAGTACTTC. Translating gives CASSVGQVPYEQYF.

The CDR3 sequence is CASSWVLSGNQPQHF. CDR3 coding DNA: TGTGCCAGCAGCTGGGTCTTAAGTGGCAATCAGCCCCAGCATTTT. The rearrangement links TRBV7-2 to TRBJ1-5; D unresolved. The CDR3 totals 15 residues. V lost 4 bases and J 2 bases, leaving 12 bases between the germline ends. Germline-derived CDR1 and CDR2 are SGHTA and FQGNSA.

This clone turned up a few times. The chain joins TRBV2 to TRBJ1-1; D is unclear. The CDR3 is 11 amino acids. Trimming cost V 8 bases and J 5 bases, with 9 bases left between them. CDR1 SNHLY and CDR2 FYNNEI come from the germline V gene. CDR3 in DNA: TGTGCCAGCTCCCTGGGAACTGAAGCTTTCTTT. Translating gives CASSLGTEAFF.

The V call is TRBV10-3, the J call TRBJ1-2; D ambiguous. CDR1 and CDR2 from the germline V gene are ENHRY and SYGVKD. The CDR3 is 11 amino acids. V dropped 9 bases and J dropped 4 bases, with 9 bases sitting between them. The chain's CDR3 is CAIGPVYGYTF. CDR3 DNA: TGTGCCATTGGACCTGTCTATGGCTACACCTTC.

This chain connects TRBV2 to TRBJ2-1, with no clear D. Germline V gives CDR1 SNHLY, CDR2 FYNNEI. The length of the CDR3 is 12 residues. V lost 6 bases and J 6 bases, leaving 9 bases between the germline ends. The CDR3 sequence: CASSGDLNEQFF. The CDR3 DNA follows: TGTGCCAGCAGCGGCGACCTCAATGAGCAGTTCTTC. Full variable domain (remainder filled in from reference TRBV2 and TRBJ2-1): EPEVTQTPSHQVTQMGQEVILRCVPISNHLYFYWYRQILGQKVEFLVSFYNNEISEKSEIFDDQFSVERPDGSNFTLKIRSTKLEDSAMYFCASSGDLNEQFFGPGTRLTVL.

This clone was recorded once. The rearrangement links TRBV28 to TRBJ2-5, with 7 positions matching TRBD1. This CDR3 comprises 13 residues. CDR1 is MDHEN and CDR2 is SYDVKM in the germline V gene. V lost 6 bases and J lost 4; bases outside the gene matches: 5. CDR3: CASSRRQGETQYF. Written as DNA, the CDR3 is TGTGCCAGCAGCCGAAGACAGGGAGAGACCCAGTACTTC. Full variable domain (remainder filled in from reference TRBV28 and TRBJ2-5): DVKVTQSSRYLVKRTGEKVFLECVQDMDHENMFWYRQDPGLGLRLIYFSYDVKMKEKGDIPEGYSVSREKKERFSLILESASTNQTSMYLCASSRRQGETQYFGPGTRLLVL.

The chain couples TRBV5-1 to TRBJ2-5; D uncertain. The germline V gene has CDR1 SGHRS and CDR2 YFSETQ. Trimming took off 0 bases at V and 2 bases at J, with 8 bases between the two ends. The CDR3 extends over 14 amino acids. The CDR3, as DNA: TGCGCCAGCAGCTTGGCGACTTTTCAAGAGACCCAGTACTTC. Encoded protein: CASSLATFQETQYF.

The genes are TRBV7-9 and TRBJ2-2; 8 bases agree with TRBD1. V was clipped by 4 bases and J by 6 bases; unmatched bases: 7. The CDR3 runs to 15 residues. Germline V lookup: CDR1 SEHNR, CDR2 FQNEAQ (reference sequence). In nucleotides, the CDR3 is TGTGCCAGCAGCTCCAGGACAGGGTTGGCCGGGGAGCTGTTTTTT. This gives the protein CASSSRTGLAGELFF.

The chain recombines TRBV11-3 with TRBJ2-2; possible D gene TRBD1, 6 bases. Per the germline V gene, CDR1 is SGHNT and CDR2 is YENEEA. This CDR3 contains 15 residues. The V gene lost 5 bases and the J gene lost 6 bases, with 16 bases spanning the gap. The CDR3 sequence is CASSTNPGVPGELFF. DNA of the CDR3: TGTGCCAGCAGCACTAACCCAGGGGTTCCCGGGGAGCTGTTTTTT. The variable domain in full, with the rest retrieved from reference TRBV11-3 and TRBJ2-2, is EAGVVQSPRYKIIEKKQPVAFWCNPISGHNTLYWYLQNLGQGPELLIRYENEEAVDDSQLPKDRFSAERLKGVDSTLKIQPAELGDSAVYLCASSTNPGVPGELFFGEGSRLTVL.

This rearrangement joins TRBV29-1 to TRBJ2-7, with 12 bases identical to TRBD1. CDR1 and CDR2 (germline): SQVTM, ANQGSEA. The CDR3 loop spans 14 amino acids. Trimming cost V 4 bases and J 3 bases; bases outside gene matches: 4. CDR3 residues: CSVGDRGRNYEQYF. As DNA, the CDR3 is TGCAGCGTTGGGGACAGGGGGCGAAACTACGAGCAGTACTTC.

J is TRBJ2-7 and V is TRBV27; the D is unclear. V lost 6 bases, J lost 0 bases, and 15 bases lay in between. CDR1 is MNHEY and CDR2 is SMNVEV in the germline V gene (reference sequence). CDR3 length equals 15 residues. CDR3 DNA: TGTGCCAGCAGGCGGTGGTCTGGTGTCTCCTACGAGCAGTACTTC. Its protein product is CASRRWSGVSYEQYF.

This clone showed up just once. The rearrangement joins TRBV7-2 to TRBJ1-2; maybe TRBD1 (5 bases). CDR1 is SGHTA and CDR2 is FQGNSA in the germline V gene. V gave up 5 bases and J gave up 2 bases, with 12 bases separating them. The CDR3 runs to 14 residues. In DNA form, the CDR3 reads TGTGCCAGCAGCACGGGGACCCACAACTATGGCTACACCTTC. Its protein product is CASSTGTHNYGYTF.

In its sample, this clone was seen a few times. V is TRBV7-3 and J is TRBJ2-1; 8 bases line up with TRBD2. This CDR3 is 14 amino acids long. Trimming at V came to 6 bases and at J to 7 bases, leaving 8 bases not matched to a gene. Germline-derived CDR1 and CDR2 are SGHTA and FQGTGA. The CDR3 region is CASRSGGRSNEQFF. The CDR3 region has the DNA TGTGCCAGCAGGTCGGGCGGGAGGTCGAATGAGCAGTTCTTC. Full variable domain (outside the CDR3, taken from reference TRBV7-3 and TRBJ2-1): GAGVSQTPSNKVTEKGKYVELRCDPISGHTALYWYRQSLGQGPEFLIYFQGTGAADDSGLPNDRFFAVRPEGSVSTLKIQRTERGDSAVYLCASRSGGRSNEQFFGPGTRLTVL.

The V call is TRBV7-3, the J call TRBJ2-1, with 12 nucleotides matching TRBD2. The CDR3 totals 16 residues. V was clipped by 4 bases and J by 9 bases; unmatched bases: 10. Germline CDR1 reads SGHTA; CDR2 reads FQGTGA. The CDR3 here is CASSSASGRAYGEQFF. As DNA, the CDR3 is TGTGCCAGCAGCTCAGCTAGCGGGAGGGCCTATGGTGAGCAGTTCTTC.

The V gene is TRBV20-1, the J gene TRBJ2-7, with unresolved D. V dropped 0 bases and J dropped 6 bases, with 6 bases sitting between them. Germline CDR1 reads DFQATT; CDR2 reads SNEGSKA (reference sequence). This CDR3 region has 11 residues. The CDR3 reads CSARDLAEQYF. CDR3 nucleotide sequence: TGCAGTGCTAGAGATTTGGCCGAGCAGTACTTC.

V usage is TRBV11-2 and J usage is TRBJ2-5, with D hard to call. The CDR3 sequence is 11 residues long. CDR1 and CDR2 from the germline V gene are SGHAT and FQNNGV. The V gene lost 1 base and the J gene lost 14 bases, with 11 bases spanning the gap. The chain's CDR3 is CASSLVGPLYF. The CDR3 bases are TGTGCCAGCAGCTTAGTAGGGCCCCTATACTTC.